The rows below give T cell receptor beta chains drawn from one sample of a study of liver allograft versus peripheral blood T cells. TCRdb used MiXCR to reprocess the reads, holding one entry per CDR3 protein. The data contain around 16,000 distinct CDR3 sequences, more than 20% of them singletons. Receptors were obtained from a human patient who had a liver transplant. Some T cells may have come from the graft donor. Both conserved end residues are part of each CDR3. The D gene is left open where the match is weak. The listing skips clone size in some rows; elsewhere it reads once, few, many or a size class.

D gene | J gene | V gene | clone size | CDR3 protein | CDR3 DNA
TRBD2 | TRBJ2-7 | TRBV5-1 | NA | CASSWGGAGGLEQYF | TGCGCCAGCAGCTGGGGAGGCGCGGGAGGGCTCGAGCAGTACTTC
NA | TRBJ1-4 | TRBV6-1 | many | CASRRHGGAGEKLFF | TGTGCCAGCAGACGACACGGGGGGGCAGGGGAAAAACTGTTTTTT
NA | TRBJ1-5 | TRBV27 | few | CASSASVVGGQPQHF | TGTGCCAGCAGTGCTAGTGTCGTAGGTGGTCAGCCCCAGCATTTT
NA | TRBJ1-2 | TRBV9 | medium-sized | CASSYHADTGQINYGYTF | TGTGCCAGCAGCTATCACGCAGATACGGGACAAATCAACTATGGCTACACCTTC
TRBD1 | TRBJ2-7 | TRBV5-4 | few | CASSTRQGQYEQYF | TGTGCCAGCAGCACCCGACAGGGGCAGTACGAGCAGTACTTC
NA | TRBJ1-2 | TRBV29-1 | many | CSVLIRQVANYGYTF | TGCAGCGTTCTTATAAGACAGGTAGCTAACTATGGCTACACCTTC
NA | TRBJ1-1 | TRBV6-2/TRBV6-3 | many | CASSHPRGGRTEAFF | TGTGCCAGCAGCCATCCCCGCGGGGGTAGGACTGAAGCTTTCTTT
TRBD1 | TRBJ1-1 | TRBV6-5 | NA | CASIPRQGGTEAFF | TGTGCCAGCATCCCGAGGCAGGGGGGCACTGAAGCTTTCTTT
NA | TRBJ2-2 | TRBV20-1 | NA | CSARTWFGTGELFF | TGCAGTGCTAGAACGTGGTTCGGAACCGGGGAGCTGTTTTTT
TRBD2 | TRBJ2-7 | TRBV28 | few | CASSLFGGGSNLYEQYF | TGTGCCAGCAGTTTATTTGGGGGGGGTTCGAACCTTTACGAGCAGTACTTC
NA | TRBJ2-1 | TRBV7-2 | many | CASSLAESREKKFF | TGTGCCAGCAGCTTAGCTGAATCACGGGAGAAGAAGTTCTTC
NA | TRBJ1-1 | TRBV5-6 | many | CASSPRFKGVNTEAFF | TGTGCCAGCAGCCCACGCTTCAAGGGGGTGAACACTGAAGCTTTCTTT
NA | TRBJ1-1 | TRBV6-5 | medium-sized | CASSTLGVSTEAFF | TGTGCCAGCAGTACCTTAGGAGTGAGCACTGAAGCTTTCTTT
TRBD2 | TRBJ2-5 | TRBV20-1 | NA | CSASARTSKETQYF | TGCAGTGCTAGCGCCCGGACTAGTAAAGAGACCCAGTACTTC
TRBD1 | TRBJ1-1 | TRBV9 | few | CASSVVSGTGGLNTEAFF | TGTGCCAGCAGCGTAGTATCCGGGACAGGGGGCCTGAACACTGAAGCTTTCTTT
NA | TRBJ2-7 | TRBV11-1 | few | CASSLRTQSYEQYF | TGTGCCAGCAGCTTAAGGACCCAAAGCTACGAGCAGTACTTC
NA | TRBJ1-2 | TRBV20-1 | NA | CSASSYGYTF | TGCAGTGCTTCCTCCTATGGCTACACCTTC
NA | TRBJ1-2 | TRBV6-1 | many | CASSFWGPSNYGYTF | TGTGCCAGCAGTTTCTGGGGCCCATCTAACTATGGCTACACCTTC
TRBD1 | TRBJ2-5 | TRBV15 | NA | CATSRDATGGVETQYF | TGTGCCACCAGCAGAGATGCAACAGGGGGCGTAGAGACCCAGTACTTC
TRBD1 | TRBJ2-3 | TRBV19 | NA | CAIRDRATDTQYF | TGTGCCATACGGGACAGGGCTACAGATACGCAGTATTTT
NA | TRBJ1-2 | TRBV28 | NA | CASSSPTYGYTF | TGTGCCAGCAGTTCCCCCACCTATGGCTACACCTTC
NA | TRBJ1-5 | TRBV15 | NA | CATSRDLTVGNQPQHF | TGTGCCACCAGCAGAGATCTAACAGTAGGCAATCAGCCCCAGCATTTT